Listed below are T cell receptor beta chains from one sample, sequenced in a study of blood T cell repertoires in COVID-19. TCRdb keeps only in-frame clones here, not all; method: immunoSEQ multiplex PCR. The sample records about 490,000 clones, 80% to 90% being singletons. Sequenced input: peripheral blood. Every receptor here comes from a human donor in a cohort sampled during active COVID-19. The CDR3 runs from the conserved cysteine through the conserved F or W. The D gene is left open where the match is weak. Size is omitted from some rows. Given values are once, few, many or a class for expanded clones.

clone_size,j_call,cdr3_length,d_call,v_call,cdr3_nt,cdr3_aa
once,TRBJ1-2,14,TRBD1,TRBV9,TGTGCCAGCAGCCGGACAGGGACAAACTATGGCTACACCTTC,CASSRTGTNYGYTF
few,TRBJ2-2,14,.,TRBV7-3,TGTGCCAGCAGCACGATAGAGGAGGCCGGGGAGCTGTTTTTT,CASSTIEEAGELFF
.,TRBJ1-1,16,TRBD1,TRBV28,TGTGCCAGCAGTTTTGGACGAACAGGGGAAGAAACTGAAGCTTTCTTT,CASSFGRTGEETEAFF
.,TRBJ2-2,14,.,TRBV7-9,TGTGCCAGCAGCCCTATGACGAACACCGGGGAGCTGTTTTTT,CASSPMTNTGELFF
.,TRBJ2-1,16,TRBD1,TRBV5-1,TGCGCCAGCAGCGGGACCTTCACAGGGGGTAGCAGACAGCAGTTCTTC,CASSGTFTGGSRQQFF
few,TRBJ1-2,14,.,TRBV2,TGTGCCAGCAGTGAAGCGCGGGTGGACTATGGCTACACCTTC,CASSEARVDYGYTF
.,TRBJ2-3,13,TRBD2,TRBV7-3,TGTGCCAGCAGCCCGGGACTAGCGGGAGGCCCGGATTTT,CASSPGLAGGPDF
.,TRBJ1-1,13,TRBD1,TRBV7-2,TGTGCCAGCAGCCCATCAGGGGGAACTGAAGCTTTCTTT,CASSPSGGTEAFF
.,TRBJ1-5,15,TRBD1,TRBV19,TGTGCCAGTAGTATTGGGACAGGGGGCAATCAGCCCCAGCATTTT,CASSIGTGGNQPQHF
.,TRBJ1-4,13,.,TRBV19,TGTGCCAGTATCCCTAACTCAGGTGAAAAACTGTTTTTT,CASIPNSGEKLFF
.,TRBJ1-1,15,.,TRBV23-1,TGCGCCAGCAGTCAAATCGGCAGGGAGAACACTGAAGCTTTCTTT,CASSQIGRENTEAFF
.,TRBJ1-2,14,TRBD1,TRBV3-1/TRBV3-2,TGTGCCAGCAGCCCTCTACAGGGGGCATTTGGCTACACCTTC,CASSPLQGAFGYTF
.,TRBJ1-2,15,.,TRBV3-1/TRBV3-2,TGTGCCAGCAGCCAAGATGCCGGAGCAGGGAGGGGCTACACCTTC,CASSQDAGAGRGYTF
.,TRBJ1-5,14,.,TRBV19,TGTGCCAGTAGTTCGCACTTTAGCAATCAGCCCCAGCATTTT,CASSSHFSNQPQHF
.,TRBJ1-1,12,.,TRBV20-1,TGCAGTGCTAGTAAACAGAACACTGAAGCTTTCTTT,CSASKQNTEAFF
.,TRBJ1-5,15,.,TRBV24-1,TGTGCCACCAGTGATTTCATGATCAGGGATCAGCCCCAGCATTTT,CATSDFMIRDQPQHF
few,TRBJ2-7,13,.,TRBV27,TGTGCCAGCAGTTTTAGCATTTCCTACGAGCAGTACTTC,CASSFSISYEQYF
.,TRBJ2-1,15,TRBD2,TRBV7-3,TGTGCCAGCAGCCGGACTAGTGATGGCTACAATGAGCAGTTCTTC,CASSRTSDGYNEQFF
.,TRBJ2-1,18,.,TRBV6-1,TGTGCCAGCAGTGAAGTCTGGTGGAACAGTCAATGGAACAATGAGCAGTTCTTC,CASSEVWWNSQWNNEQFF
.,TRBJ1-5,13,.,TRBV30,TGTGCCTGGCAACAGGGAAGCAATCAGCCCCAGCATTTT,CAWQQGSNQPQHF
.,TRBJ2-2,15,TRBD1,TRBV5-1,TGCGCCAGCAGCCTAGGGACAGGGTACGCCGGGGAGCTGTTTTTT,CASSLGTGYAGELFF
.,TRBJ2-7,15,TRBD2,TRBV4-2,TGTGCCAGCAGCCAAGGGACTAGCGGGAACTACGAGCAGTACTTC,CASSQGTSGNYEQYF
medium-sized,TRBJ1-2,14,.,TRBV6-1,TGTGCCAGCAGTGAAGGTCCAGGGCCGGACGGCTACACCTTC,CASSEGPGPDGYTF
.,TRBJ1-1,17,TRBD1,TRBV6-2/TRBV6-3,TGTGCCAGCAGTGGCTTTTCAACAGGGGATGTGGGCACTGAAGCTTTCTTT,CASSGFSTGDVGTEAFF
once,TRBJ1-2,16,TRBD1,TRBV5-1,TGCGCCAGCAGCTTGGGACCGGGACAGGGGGATAATGGCTACACCTTC,CASSLGPGQGDNGYTF
.,TRBJ1-2,15,TRBD1,TRBV7-2,TGTGCCAGCAGCCCTCCCGGACAGGGGTTCGGAGGCTACACCTTC,CASSPPGQGFGGYTF
.,TRBJ1-1,15,.,TRBV7-9,TGTGCCAGCAGCCATGCCACAGTTCCTAACACTGAAGCTTTCTTT,CASSHATVPNTEAFF
.,TRBJ2-7,15,TRBD1,TRBV11-2,TGTGCCAGCAGCCCGCGGACAGGGCCCTTTTACGAGCAGTACTTC,CASSPRTGPFYEQYF
.,TRBJ1-1,13,TRBD1,TRBV27,TGTGCCAGCCAACAGGGGGCGAACACTGAAGCTTTCTTT,CASQQGANTEAFF
.,TRBJ1-1,14,TRBD1,TRBV5-4,TGTGCCAGCAGCGCAACAGGGGCTAGCACTGAAGCTTTCTTT,CASSATGASTEAFF
once,TRBJ1-2,14,TRBD1,TRBV7-2,TGTGCCAGCAGCGAGGGGGGACAGGGGTATGGCTACACCTTC,CASSEGGQGYGYTF
.,TRBJ2-5,16,TRBD1,TRBV5-1,TGCGCCAGCAGCTTGGGTCAGGGGGCGCCGTCCGAGACCCAGTACTTC,CASSLGQGAPSETQYF
.,TRBJ1-1,13,TRBD1,TRBV29-1,TGCAGCGTTCTGACAGGGGGTGGAACTGAAGCTTTCTTT,CSVLTGGGTEAFF
.,TRBJ2-2,15,TRBD2,TRBV27,TGTGCCAGCAGTTTGGCACTAGCGGGAGCCGGGGAGCTGTTTTTT,CASSLALAGAGELFF
few,TRBJ1-4,12,TRBD1,TRBV10-3,TGTGCCATCAGTGAAACAGGGGGCTATCTGTTTTTT,CAISETGGYLFF
.,TRBJ2-7,13,.,TRBV7-2,TGTGCCAGCAGTTTTTCACAGCTGGACGAGCAGTACTTC,CASSFSQLDEQYF
.,TRBJ2-3,16,.,TRBV21-1,TGTGCCAGCAGCAAAGCGGGAGACGGAAGCACAGATACGCAGTATTTT,CASSKAGDGSTDTQYF
.,TRBJ1-2,13,.,TRBV29-1,TGCAGCGTTGAAATACAGGGTTACTATGGCTACACCTTC,CSVEIQGYYGYTF
.,TRBJ2-5,16,TRBD2,TRBV5-6,TGTGCCAGCAGCTGGGGACTAGCGGGAGCTAAAGAGACCCAGTACTTC,CASSWGLAGAKETQYF
.,TRBJ1-4,14,.,TRBV19,TGTGCCAGTAGTATGAGAGCAAGAGATGAAAAACTGTTTTTT,CASSMRARDEKLFF
.,TRBJ2-4,13,.,TRBV20-1,TGCAGTGCTAGTATTATAGCCAAAAACATTCAGTACTTC,CSASIIAKNIQYF
.,TRBJ2-1,20,TRBD2,TRBV12-5,TGTGCTAGTGGTTTGGTAAGGGGGACTAGCGAGATAGGCCTAGTCAATGAGCAGTTCTTC,CASGLVRGTSEIGLVNEQFF
.,TRBJ1-2,15,.,TRBV28,TGTGCCAGCCAAACGGACGCGGGCATGGGAAATGGCTACACCTTC,CASQTDAGMGNGYTF
.,TRBJ1-5,15,TRBD1,TRBV19,TGTGCCAGTAGTGGGGGACAGGGAGGCAATCAGCCCCAGCATTTT,CASSGGQGGNQPQHF
.,TRBJ2-5,14,.,TRBV30,TGTGCCTGGAGCGGGGGTTGGGGGCAAGAGACCCAGTACTTC,CAWSGGWGQETQYF
.,TRBJ2-5,15,.,TRBV28,TGTGCCAGCAGTTTGGCGGCGGGGTTCATCGAGACCCAGTACTTC,CASSLAAGFIETQYF
.,TRBJ2-2,20,TRBD2,TRBV4-1,TGCGCCAGCAGCCCTTCCCGAGGGCTAGCGGGAGGGCCGGGCACCGGGGAGCTGTTTTTT,CASSPSRGLAGGPGTGELFF